This record looks at one T cell receptor (beta chain) sequence and its context. Clones were read by immunoSEQ multiplex PCR, and TCRdb kept only the in-frame ones, dropping some. The repertoire holds around 150,000 clones, with 85% as singletons. These data are taken from a study of blood T cell repertoires in COVID-19. On the study more broadly: From the United States, Italy and Spain came samples of acute and convalescent COVID-19. PBMCs, B-cell-depleted T cells, or T cells were the source of the cDNA or gDNA that made up the material.

The receptor's source is a human donor with acute or convalescent COVID-19. The donor label of this sample is uncertain. Material for sequencing was peripheral blood.

Written as DNA, the CDR3 is TGTGCCAGCAGCTTACCTTCCCTTATCGGACAGGGAGAGAACACTGAAGCTTTCTTT. Encoded protein: CASSLPSLIGQGENTEAFF. The gene calls are TRBV7-9 and TRBJ1-1, with 8 bases aligning to TRBD1. This CDR3 is built from 19 residues. Trimming removed 2 bases from V and 1 base from J; junction bases left unmatched: 15. Looked up from germline, CDR1 is SEHNR and CDR2 is FQNEAQ (reference sequence).